The 9 T cell receptor beta chains below come from one sample, sequenced in a study of radiotherapy plus CTLA-4 blockade in lung cancer. The protocol was immunoSEQ multiplex PCR, while the TCRdb copy is restricted to in-frame clones and leaves out a portion. The table includes some 50,000 clones, 65% to 85% detected once. Sequenced material: peripheral blood, taken from a patient treated with radiotherapy plus ipilimumab. These receptors were taken from a human donor with non-small cell lung cancer who had a partial response to radiotherapy plus ipilimumab.

The V gene is TRBV5-6, the J gene TRBJ1-2; 8 bases agree with TRBD1. With V trimmed by 4 bases and J by 5 bases, 7 bases remained unmatched. From germline, CDR1 is SGHDT and CDR2 YYEEEE. The CDR3 has 14 residues. Here the CDR3 reads CASSPGGVEYGYTF. In DNA form, the CDR3 reads TGTGCCAGCAGCCCAGGGGGCGTGGAGTATGGCTACACCTTC. Full variable domain (outside the CDR3, taken from reference TRBV5-6 and TRBJ1-2): DAGVTQSPTHLIKTRGQQVTLRCSPKSGHDTVSWYQQALGQGPQFIFQYYEEEERQRGNFPDRFSGHQFPNYSSELNVNALLLGDSALYLCASSPGGVEYGYTFGSGTRLTVV.

This chain uses TRBV5-1 with TRBJ2-1; 7 positions agree with TRBD2. Germline V gene sequence: CDR1 SGHRS, CDR2 YFSETQ. The CDR3 length is 14 residues. V was clipped by 3 bases and J by 9 bases; unmatched bases: 9. The chain's CDR3 is CASSSNPGRVEQFF. The CDR3, as DNA: TGCGCCAGCAGCTCCAACCCGGGGAGGGTTGAGCAGTTCTTC.

The J gene is TRBJ2-2, the V gene TRBV5-1; D is unclear. Germline CDR1 is SGHRS and CDR2 is YFSETQ. V was trimmed by 0 bases and J by 0 bases, leaving 6 bases between them. The CDR3 contains 15 residues. The CDR3 loop reads CASSLVRSNTGELFF. The CDR3 DNA sequence: TGCGCCAGCAGCTTGGTTCGGTCGAACACCGGGGAGCTGTTTTTT.

This clone was seen just once. The V gene is TRBV30, the J gene TRBJ1-1; D might be TRBD1 (6 bases). The V gene lost 2 bases and the J gene lost 4 bases, with 14 bases spanning the gap. CDR3 length equals 14 residues. CDR1 is GTSNPN and CDR2 is SVGIG in the germline V gene (reference sequence). The CDR3 here is CAWSRGGGGTEAFF. The CDR3 DNA follows: TGTGCCTGGAGTAGGGGGGGCGGTGGCACTGAAGCTTTCTTT.

This clone has only a few counts. The rearrangement links TRBV7-6 to TRBJ2-1; possibly TRBD2 for D (7 bases). The CDR3 is 15 amino acids. The germline V and J ends were trimmed by 1 base and 6 bases, with 13 bases remaining between them. CDR1 SGHVS and CDR2 FNYEAQ come from the germline V gene. CDR3 DNA sequence: TGTGCCAGCAGCTTAGGGGGGGGCGCGTCCAATGAGCAGTTCTTC. Its protein is CASSLGGGASNEQFF. Looking up the rest from reference TRBV7-6 and TRBJ2-1 gives the full variable domain: GAGVSQSPRYKVTKRGQDVALRCDPISGHVSLYWYRQALGQGPEFLTYFNYEAQQDKSGLPNDRFSAERPEGSISTLTIQRTEQRDSAMYRCASSLGGGASNEQFFGPGTRLTVL.

This chain connects TRBV7-2 to TRBJ2-3, with TRBD2 as a possible D gene (5 bases). Trimming cost V 7 bases and J 4 bases, with 18 bases left between them. CDR1 and CDR2 from the germline V gene are SGHTA and FQGNSA. The CDR3 totals 15 residues. For the CDR3, the DNA is TGTGCCAGCACCTTCGGACCCCTACTAGCAGATACGCAGTATTTT. Amino acid sequence: CASTFGPLLADTQYF.

The gene calls are TRBV4-1 and TRBJ2-1, with D possibly matching TRBD2 (5 bases). This CDR3 has 15 residues. Trimming left V 1 base short and J 0 bases short, with 7 bases between. The germline gives CDR1 MGHRA, CDR2 YSYEKL. CDR3 coding DNA: TGCGCCAGCAGCCAAGCGGGAAACTCCTACAATGAGCAGTTCTTC. It specifies CASSQAGNSYNEQFF.

This sequence joins TRBV15 and TRBJ2-2; 7 nucleotides agree with TRBD2. The CDR3 covers 13 residues. Germline CDR1 and CDR2: LNHNV and YYDKDF (reference sequence). Germline trimming cut 5 bases from V and 7 bases from J; bases unmatched to any gene: 4. CDR3 residues: CATSFRTSGELFF. CDR3 sequence (DNA): TGTGCCACCAGCTTCCGGACTAGCGGGGAGCTGTTTTTT.

The genes are TRBV5-4 and TRBJ2-1; 11 nucleotides line up with TRBD1. The CDR3 is 14 residues long. CDR1 and CDR2 from the germline V gene are SGHNT and YYREEE (reference sequence). J lost 4 bases, V lost 7 bases, and 4 bases had no gene match. The DNA of the CDR3 is TGTGCCAGCTCAGGGACAGGGGGTTACAATGAGCAGTTCTTC. The encoded protein is CASSGTGGYNEQFF.